The source of this T cell receptor beta chain is a study of T cells after yellow fever vaccination. In TCRdb, the 5' RACE reads were re-called with MiXCR into one record per CDR3 protein. The repertoire holds nearly 350,000 distinct CDR3 sequences, less than 9.5% seen once, with roughly 15% in the top ten. This clonotype was recorded at least ten times. The sample here was PBMCs, taken about 49 days after the first yellow fever vaccination. The sequence came from a man younger than 35 who received the YFV17D yellow fever vaccine.

This chain's CDR3 is CASTGTSAYNEQFF. Here the CDR3 DNA reads TGCGCCAGCACCGGGACTAGCGCCTACAATGAGCAGTTCTTC. J is TRBJ2-1 and V is TRBV4-1, with TRBD2 matching over 10 bases. The CDR3 has 14 amino acids. CDR1 is MGHRA, CDR2 YSYEKL, per germline. J lost 2 bases, V lost 7 bases, and 2 bases had no gene match.